This T cell receptor (beta chain) was documented in a study of blood T cell repertoires in COVID-19. Sequenced by immunoSEQ multiplex PCR; TCRdb stores in-frame clones only, minus some. The sample consists of under 15,000 clones, roughly 90% of them appearing once. Germline V gives CDR1 SGHAT, CDR2 FQNNGV. There are 18 residues in the CDR3. V dropped 4 bases and J dropped 3; count of bases not matched to a gene: 14. The rearrangement links TRBV11-2 to TRBJ2-7; 11 bases align to TRBD1. This TCR came from a human donor in a cohort sampled during active COVID-19. Material: peripheral blood. CDR3 in DNA: TGTGCCAGCAGCTCACGGCGGACAGGGGGCGCGAAAGTCTACGAGCAGTACTTC. Amino acid sequence: CASSSRRTGGAKVYEQYF. Looking up the rest from reference TRBV11-2 and TRBJ2-7 gives the full variable domain: EAGVAQSPRYKIIEKRQSVAFWCNPISGHATLYWYQQILGQGPKLLIQFQNNGVVDDSQLPKDRFSAERLKGVDSTLKIQPAKLEDSAVYLCASSSRRTGGAKVYEQYFGPGTRLTVT.